This T cell receptor beta chain was found in a study of cytomegalovirus exposure and HLA in healthy donors. Study results and limitations: Accurate predictions that matched the HLA-A and HLA-B alleles of most subjects were reportedly made from TCR beta sequences.

Germline-derived CDR1 and CDR2 are SQVTM and ANQGSEA. This CDR3 comprises 13 residues. V dropped 1 base and J dropped 4 bases, with 11 bases sitting between them. This clone was counted a few times. Its antigen is still unknown. PCR involved 60 Vbeta and 13 Jbeta primers. Profiled with immunoSEQ multiplex PCR; TCRdb holds only in-frame clones, not every one. The repertoire has 130,000 or so clones, approximately 8.7% of them found once; the top ten carry 4.5% to 7%. The chain employs TRBV29-1 and TRBJ2-7; TRBD2 is a possible D gene (6 bases). Material: PBMCs. The TCR was taken from a man aged 35 to 55 in good health and CMV-seronegative. The CDR3 nucleotides are TGCAGCGTTGAAGTCACTAGCCAATACGAGCAGTACTTC. It codes for CSVEVTSQYEQYF.